One sample yielded the 21 T cell receptor beta chains listed below, sequenced in a study of cytomegalovirus exposure and HLA in healthy donors (dated by TCRdb to 2016 to 2017). Libraries were prepared through the immunoSEQ multiplex PCR assay. A mixture of 60 forward primers for TCR Vbeta segments and 13 reverse primers for TCR Jbeta segments was used in the multiplex PCR. Here the immuneACCESS table is served through TCRdb, limited to in-frame sequences with V and J called. Missing clones are a known gap in these copies; in checked studies unresolved V genes cover under half, and the rest lacks a known reason. Counted in this sample were about 110,000 clones; 55% to 65% of them appeared once. 3% to 4.5% of the sample is taken by the ten largest. Source material: PBMCs. The receptors were sampled from a man aged 25-40 years in good health and CMV-seropositive.

In the case of this clone: Other DNA sequences in the same sample also yield this CDR3. The genes are TRBV29-1 and TRBJ2-7, with D possibly matching TRBD1 (6 bases). The CDR3 is made up of 11 amino acids. Trimming cost V 3 bases and J 3 bases, with 6 bases left between them. Germline-derived CDR1 and CDR2 are SQVTM and ANQGSEA. Here the CDR3 reads CSVEDSYEQYF. As DNA, the CDR3 is TGCAGCGTTGAGGACAGCTACGAGCAGTACTTC.

Note on this clone: The germline gene is not matched at one end of the junction; a read error may be the cause. The V and J genes are TRBV7-9 and TRBJ1-6; 10 nucleotides line up with TRBD1. The length of the CDR3 is 16 residues. Germline V gives CDR1 SEHNR, CDR2 FQNEAQ (reference sequence). This CDR3 reads CSSSPSGTGDNSPLHF. The CDR3 DNA sequence: TGTTCCAGCAGCCCTAGCGGGACAGGGGATAATTCACCCCTCCACTTT.

The CDR3 reads CASSPPDSLYGYTF. In nucleotides, the CDR3 is TGTGCCAGCAGCCCGCCCGACAGCCTCTATGGCTACACCTTC. V gene TRBV11-2 combines with J gene TRBJ1-2; D is perhaps TRBD1 (5 bases). Trimming left V 5 bases short and J 4 bases short, with 14 bases between. This CDR3 region has 14 residues. Per germline, CDR1 SGHAT and CDR2 FQNNGV.

Regarding this clone: One junction end disagrees with the germline gene, perhaps due to a read error. The chain uses TRBV10-3 and TRBJ1-5; tentative D call: TRBD1 (6 bases). CDR3 length: 15 amino acids. Germline V lookup: CDR1 ENHRY, CDR2 SYGVKD. CDR3 DNA: TGTGCCAGCAGTCCCGACAGGATGGGCAATCAGCCCCAGCATTTT. It translates to CASSPDRMGNQPQHF.

This clone has only a few counts. The V gene is TRBV5-1, the J gene TRBJ1-1; 7 bases line up with TRBD1. CDR1 and CDR2 from the germline V gene are SGHRS and YFSETQ. The V gene end was trimmed by 2 bases and the J gene end by 7 bases; junction bases not matched to a gene: 11. The CDR3 consists of 15 residues. The CDR3 sequence: CASSLSTGYESEAFF. CDR3 nucleotide sequence: TGCGCCAGCAGCTTATCGACAGGGTACGAAAGTGAAGCTTTCTTT.

The chain recombines TRBV5-4 with TRBJ1-2; the match to TRBD1 covers 8 bases. The CDR3 has 16 amino acids. CDR1 and CDR2 from the germline V gene are SGHNT and YYREEE (reference sequence). V was pared by 4 bases and J by 4 bases, with 12 bases of the junction left unmatched. The CDR3 coding sequence is TGTGCCAGCAGCATCCGGGACAGGCCCGCCGGCTATGGCTACACCTTC. Protein sequence: CASSIRDRPAGYGYTF.

V is TRBV6-6 and J is TRBJ2-5; D is uncertain. Gene TRBJ2-7 matches the end of the DNA better, so the J call may be wrong. The CDR3 covers 12 residues. Germline V lookup: CDR1 MNHNY, CDR2 SVGAGI (reference sequence). The CDR3 here is CASRAGSYEQYF. In nucleotides, the CDR3 is TGTGCCAGCAGGGCAGGCTCCTACGAGCAGTACTTC.

The chain recombines TRBV5-1 with TRBJ2-3, with TRBD2 matching over 8 bases. There are 16 residues in the CDR3. V trimming: 4 bases; J trimming: 2 bases; junction bases outside the gene matches: 9. Germline V gives CDR1 SGHRS, CDR2 YFSETQ. CDR3 in amino acids: CASSLTSGSFTDTQYF. CDR3 DNA: TGCGCCAGCAGCCTCACTAGCGGCTCCTTCACAGATACGCAGTATTTT.

The J gene is TRBJ1-4, the V gene TRBV6-5; weak D call: TRBD1 (5 bases). Trimming pared 0 bases from V and 0 bases from J, leaving 5 bases between. This CDR3 contains 15 residues. From germline, CDR1 is MNHEY and CDR2 SVGAGI. The CDR3: CASSYSTATNEKLFF. The DNA for the CDR3 is TGTGCCAGCAGTTACTCGACAGCAACTAATGAAAAACTGTTTTTT.

The chain carries TRBV5-1 and TRBJ2-2; 14 bases line up with TRBD2. CDR1 is SGHRS and CDR2 is YFSETQ in the germline V gene. This CDR3 comprises 17 residues. Trimming took 2 bases from V and 6 from J; bases not matched to a gene: 6. The CDR3 bases are TGCGCCAGCAGCTTTTCCAGGACTAGCGGGGGGCCCGGGGAGCTGTTTTTT. It encodes CASSFSRTSGGPGELFF.

The J gene is TRBJ2-1, the V gene TRBV27; D perhaps matches TRBD2 (5 bases). The CDR3 runs to 14 residues. Germline V CDR1 and CDR2: MNHEY, SMNVEV (reference sequence). V was clipped by 4 bases and J by 9 bases, with 16 bases between them. The DNA of the CDR3 is TGTGCCAGCAGTTCAACACTGGGTCGGGGTGAGCAGTTCTTC. It codes for CASSSTLGRGEQFF.

The V call is TRBV15, the J call TRBJ2-3; TRBD2 agrees at 14 bases. After removal of 1 base from V and 6 bases from J, the junction contained 9 bases not matched to a gene. The CDR3 totals 18 residues. Looked up from germline, CDR1 is LNHNV and CDR2 is YYDKDF (reference sequence). CDR3 in DNA: TGTGCCACCAGCAGAGGACAGACTAGCGGGGGGGCCGCGGATACGCAGTATTTT. Encoded protein: CATSRGQTSGGAADTQYF. The whole variable domain, filled in from reference TRBV15 and TRBJ2-3, reads DAMVIQNPRYQVTQFGKPVTLSCSQTLNHNVMYWYQQKSSQAPKLLFHYYDKDFNNEADTPDNFQSRRPNTSFCFLDIRSPGLGDTAMYLCATSRGQTSGGAADTQYFGPGTRLTVL.

This clone was seen more than once but under ten times. The V gene is TRBV7-2, the J gene TRBJ2-7; D possibly corresponds to TRBD2 (6 bases). Trimming stripped 5 bases from V and 2 bases from J, with 10 bases between. Looked up from germline, CDR1 is SGHTA and CDR2 is FQGNSA. The CDR3 spans 13 residues. As DNA, the CDR3 is TGTGCCAGCAGCCCTAGCGTCCCCTACGAGCAGTACTTC. Residues: CASSPSVPYEQYF. The full variable domain, in which reference TRBV7-2 and TRBJ2-7 provide the parts outside the CDR3, is GAGVSQSPSNKVTEKGKDVELRCDPISGHTALYWYRQSLGQGLEFLIYFQGNSAPDKSGLPSDRFSAERTGGSVSTLTIQRTQQEDSAVYLCASSPSVPYEQYFGPGTRLTVT.

This chain connects TRBV11-2 to TRBJ1-1; 8 bases agree with TRBD1. The CDR3 is 18 residues long. Trimming took 5 bases from V and 0 from J; bases not matched to a gene: 14. CDR1 and CDR2 from the germline V gene are SGHAT and FQNNGV. Here the CDR3 reads CASSPSTGALPMNTEAFF. The CDR3 DNA reads as TGTGCCAGCAGCCCGTCGACAGGGGCCCTACCTATGAACACTGAAGCTTTCTTT. Full variable domain (rest looked up from reference TRBV11-2 and TRBJ1-1): EAGVAQSPRYKIIEKRQSVAFWCNPISGHATLYWYQQILGQGPKLLIQFQNNGVVDDSQLPKDRFSAERLKGVDSTLKIQPAKLEDSAVYLCASSPSTGALPMNTEAFFGQGTRLTVV.

A few counts support this clone. V is TRBV30 and J is TRBJ2-2, with a weak D call TRBD2 (6 bases). The CDR3 consists of 12 residues. V was cut by 3 bases and J by 6 bases, with 8 bases left in between. The germline V gene encodes CDR1 GTSNPN and CDR2 SVGIG (reference sequence). The CDR3 nucleotides are TGTGCCTGGAGGGGGGGTCCCGGGGAGCTGTTTTTT. Translating it yields CAWRGGPGELFF.

The chain is built from TRBV5-1 and TRBJ2-5; TRBD1 matches at 7 bases. The end of the DNA fits TRBJ2-7 better, so the J call may be wrong. The germline CDR1 and CDR2 sequences are SGHRS and YFSETQ. The CDR3 loop spans 13 amino acids. Written as DNA, the CDR3 is TGCGCCAGCAGGGTGGACAGGCTCTACGAGCAGTACTTC. Its protein is CASRVDRLYEQYF.

V usage is TRBV7-6 and J usage is TRBJ2-7, with 7 bases matching TRBD1. The V gene end was trimmed by 1 base and the J gene end by 3 bases; junction bases not matched to a gene: 0. Germline CDR1 and CDR2: SGHVS and FNYEAQ. There are 13 residues in the CDR3. CDR3 DNA: TGTGCCAGCAGCTTAGGGGACAGCTACGAGCAGTACTTC. Translating gives CASSLGDSYEQYF.

The CDR3 nucleotides read TGTGCCAGCAGCTCCGCGGGACCCGACGTACAGACCCAGTACTTC. Translation gives CASSSAGPDVQTQYF. The chain carries TRBV11-2 and TRBJ2-5, with D maybe TRBD2 (6 bases). The length of the CDR3 is 15 residues. V shed 4 bases and J shed 6 bases, with 18 bases lying between them. The germline gives CDR1 SGHAT, CDR2 FQNNGV.

There are a few counts of this clone. The chain couples TRBV27 to TRBJ1-1; 7 bases match TRBD1. Germline V gene data show CDR1 as MNHEY and CDR2 as SMNVEV (reference sequence). This CDR3 has 13 amino acids. V trimming: 6 bases; J trimming: 1 base; junction bases outside the gene matches: 2. CDR3 sequence: CASSAGGNTEAFF. The CDR3 nucleotides are TGTGCCAGCAGCGCAGGGGGGAACACTGAAGCTTTCTTT.

The chain is built from TRBV19 and TRBJ2-7; no clear D gene. The germline gives CDR1 LNHDA, CDR2 SQIVND (reference sequence). V was pared by 3 bases and J by 5 bases, with 8 bases between. CDR3 length: 12 residues. The CDR3 DNA sequence: TGTGCCAGTAGTATTTACGGTAACGAGCAGTACTTC. Residues: CASSIYGNEQYF.

The chain joins TRBV18 to TRBJ2-7, with TRBD1 as a possible D gene (6 bases). The ends were cut back, 2 bases at V and 1 base at J, with 9 bases in the middle. This CDR3 is built from 14 residues. Germline assignment: CDR1 KGHSH and CDR2 LQKENI. CDR3 nucleotide sequence: TGTGCCAGCTCACCAGTTCAGGGGTCCTACGAGCAGTACTTC. Its translation: CASSPVQGSYEQYF.